The clone carrying this TCR beta chain was counted a single time. The data derive from a study of blood T cell repertoires in COVID-19. Study context: Samples of COVID-19 (acute and convalescent) were obtained from the United States, Italy and Spain. PBMCs, B-cell-depleted T cells, or T cells were the source of the cDNA or gDNA that made up the material.

Original handling: Estimation of nucleated cell counts relied on the amplification of reference gene primers. TCRdb's table, derived via immunoSEQ multiplex PCR, lists solely in-frame clones and lacks some. That table supplies the V and J calls and clone size; D and trimming were determined from the DNA. The table includes about 20,000 clones, 70% to 90% detected once. CDR3 length equals 15 residues. The junction had 9 bases not matched to a gene; V was cut back by 5 bases and J by 3 bases. Germline assignment: CDR1 MDHEN and CDR2 SYDVKM. The sequencing input was peripheral blood. The rearrangement joins TRBV28 to TRBJ2-7; TRBD1 agrees at 8 bases. The source of this sequence is a human donor with active COVID-19. The donor label of this sample is uncertain. The CDR3 sequence is CASSLQGAGVYEQYF. CDR3 coding DNA: TGTGCCAGCAGTCTTCAGGGGGCGGGTGTCTACGAGCAGTACTTC.